This is a list of T cell receptor beta chains from one sample in a study of T cells in Graves' hyperthyroidism and ophthalmopathy. TCRdb recomputed calls from the multiplex PCR reads with MiXCR, one row per CDR3 protein. The sample carries around 35,000 distinct CDR3 sequences, about 52% recorded once. The sequenced material came from blood. The source of these receptors is a woman between 35 and 50 years old with Graves' ophthalmopathy. CDR3s include the opening cysteine and the closing phenylalanine or tryptophan. A D gene is named only where the DNA matches it firmly. Where a row states a size, it is once, few, many or the class of an expanded clone; other rows omit it.

CDR3,DNA,V,D,size,J
CATSSRPEGETQYF,TGTGCCACCAGCTCCCGGCCCGAAGGAGAGACCCAGTACTTC,TRBV15,NA,NA,TRBJ2-5
CASSAPDTQYF,TGTGCCAGCAGCGCCCCTGATACGCAGTATTTT,TRBV7-3,NA,NA,TRBJ2-3
CASSATSGGEKLFF,TGTGCCAGCAGCGCGACCTCAGGGGGTGAAAAACTGTTTTTT,TRBV9,TRBD1,NA,TRBJ1-4
CASSRGRDPFYNEQFF,TGTGCCAGCAGCCGAGGACGGGACCCTTTTTACAATGAGCAGTTCTTC,TRBV6-6,NA,many,TRBJ2-1
CASSLGTAGNNEQFF,TGTGCCAGCAGCTTAGGTACAGCGGGGAACAATGAGCAGTTCTTC,TRBV11-2,TRBD2,many,TRBJ2-1
CASSTTDLGETQYF,TGTGCCAGTAGTACCACGGACCTAGGAGAGACCCAGTACTTC,TRBV19,NA,many,TRBJ2-5
CASSGGGGGNTIYF,TGTGCCAGCAGCGGGGGCGGCGGGGGAAACACCATATATTTT,TRBV6-5,NA,many,TRBJ1-3
CASSLEGTQCF,TGTGCCAGCAGCTTAGAGGGGACCCAGTGCTTT,TRBV7-6,NA,NA,TRBJ2-5
CASSLKANEQYF,TGTGCCAGCAGCTTGAAAGCTAATGAGCAGTACTTC,TRBV7-8,NA,NA,TRBJ2-7
CASSNQAGTNTGELFF,TGTGCCAGCAGTAATCAAGCGGGGACGAACACCGGGGAGCTGTTTTTT,TRBV6-5,TRBD2,many,TRBJ2-2
CSARTSGIRTWQYF,TGCAGTGCCAGGACTAGCGGGATACGCACCTGGCAGTATTTT,TRBV20-1,TRBD2,NA,TRBJ2-3
CASSSPSGYNEQFF,TGTGCCAGCAGCTCCCCTAGCGGCTACAATGAGCAGTTCTTC,TRBV7-8,TRBD2,many,TRBJ2-1
CASSQSGGQAFF,TGTGCCAGCAGCCAATCCGGGGGCCAAGCTTTCTTT,TRBV16,NA,many,TRBJ1-1
CASSFGDTIYF,TGTGCCAGCAGCTTCGGAGACACCATATATTTT,TRBV7-6,NA,NA,TRBJ1-3
CAWREGPAPLYF,TGTGCCTGGAGAGAGGGTCCAGCCCCTCTATACTTC,TRBV30,NA,many,TRBJ2-7
CASRVDRVNEQFF,TGTGCCAGCAGAGTGGACAGGGTCAATGAGCAGTTCTTC,TRBV7-2,TRBD1,NA,TRBJ2-1
CSAGLHKKGERAYEQYF,TGCAGTGCTGGCCTTCACAAGAAGGGGGAGAGGGCCTACGAGCAGTACTTC,TRBV20-1,NA,NA,TRBJ2-7
CSARSEGNQPQHF,TGCAGTGCTAGATCAGAGGGCAATCAGCCCCAGCATTTT,TRBV20-1,NA,medium-sized,TRBJ1-5
CASSQGFQETQYF,TGCGCCAGCAGCCAAGGGTTCCAAGAGACCCAGTACTTC,TRBV4-3,NA,many,TRBJ2-5
CSARGPLTKETQYF,TGCAGTGCTAGAGGCCCCCTTACTAAAGAGACCCAGTACTTC,TRBV20-1,NA,many,TRBJ2-5
CASSQDFSRGGNQPQHF,TGCGCCAGCAGCCAAGATTTTAGCAGGGGAGGCAATCAGCCCCAGCATTTT,TRBV4-3,NA,many,TRBJ1-5
CAISESSDTQYF,TGTGCCATCAGTGAGTCGTCAGATACGCAGTATTTT,TRBV10-3,NA,medium-sized,TRBJ2-3
CASSESGTSVSYEQYF,TGCGCCAGCAGTGAGTCCGGGACTAGCGTCTCCTACGAGCAGTACTTC,TRBV10-1,TRBD2,few,TRBJ2-7
CATSEAGWGADTQYF,TGTGCCACCAGTGAGGCGGGCTGGGGTGCAGATACGCAGTATTTT,TRBV24-1,NA,NA,TRBJ2-3
CASSYSSSRTLQCF,TGTGCCAGCAGTTACTCATCTAGCAGGACCCTTCAGTGCTTC,TRBV6-2/TRBV6-3,NA,NA,TRBJ2-4
CASSLPGPMYEQYF,TGTGCCAGCAGCTTACCAGGACCAATGTACGAGCAGTACTTC,TRBV7-6,NA,medium-sized,TRBJ2-7
CASSQGDNQGYTF,TGTGCCAGCAGCCAAGGGGATAACCAGGGCTACACCTTC,TRBV4-2,NA,many,TRBJ1-2
CASSEQGTEAFF,TGTGCCAGCAGTGAACAGGGAACTGAAGCTTTCTTT,TRBV2,NA,few,TRBJ1-1
CASSQEARRYEQYF,TGCGCCAGCAGCCAAGAGGCTAGGCGGTACGAGCAGTACTTC,TRBV4-3,NA,many,TRBJ2-7
CSARDPDRATEAFF,TGCAGTGCTAGAGACCCGGACAGGGCCACTGAAGCTTTCTTT,TRBV20-1,TRBD1,many,TRBJ1-1
CASSQDMEVAEAFF,TGCGCCAGCAGCCAAGATATGGAAGTAGCTGAAGCTTTCTTT,TRBV4-3,NA,many,TRBJ1-1
CAIRGLDDTQYF,TGTGCCATCAGGGGACTAGATGATACGCAGTATTTT,TRBV10-3,TRBD2,many,TRBJ2-3
CATSTSVGPLHF,TGTGCCACCTCGACATCCGTTGGGCCCCTCCACTTT,TRBV12-3/TRBV12-4,NA,many,TRBJ1-6
CASSLRSGRGPPETQYF,TGTGCCAGCAGTCTCCGTAGCGGGAGGGGCCCTCCAGAGACCCAGTACTTC,TRBV28,TRBD2,NA,TRBJ2-5
CASKPGQGRGEAFF,TGTGCCAGCAAACCGGGACAGGGGCGAGGTGAAGCTTTCTTT,TRBV6-5,TRBD1,NA,TRBJ1-1
CASSSGQGNRRSGNTIYF,TGTGCCAGCAGCTCCGGACAGGGGAATAGAAGGTCTGGAAACACCATATATTTT,TRBV7-6,TRBD1,many,TRBJ1-3